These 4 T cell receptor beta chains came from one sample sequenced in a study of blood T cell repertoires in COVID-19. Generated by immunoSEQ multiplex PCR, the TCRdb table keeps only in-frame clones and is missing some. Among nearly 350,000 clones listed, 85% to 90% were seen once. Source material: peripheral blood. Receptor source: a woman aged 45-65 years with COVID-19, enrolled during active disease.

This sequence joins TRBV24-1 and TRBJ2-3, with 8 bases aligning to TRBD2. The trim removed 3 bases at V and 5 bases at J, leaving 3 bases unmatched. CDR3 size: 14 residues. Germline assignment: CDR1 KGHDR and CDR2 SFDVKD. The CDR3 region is CATSDGLAGDTQYF. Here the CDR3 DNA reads TGTGCCACCAGTGATGGACTAGCTGGAGATACGCAGTATTTT.

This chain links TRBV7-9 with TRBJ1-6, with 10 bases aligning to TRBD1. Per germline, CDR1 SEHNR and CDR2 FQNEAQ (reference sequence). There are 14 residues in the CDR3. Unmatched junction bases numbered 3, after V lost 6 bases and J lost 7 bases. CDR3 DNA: TGTGCCAGCAGGTTGGGACAGGGGAATTCACCCCTCCACTTT. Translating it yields CASRLGQGNSPLHF.

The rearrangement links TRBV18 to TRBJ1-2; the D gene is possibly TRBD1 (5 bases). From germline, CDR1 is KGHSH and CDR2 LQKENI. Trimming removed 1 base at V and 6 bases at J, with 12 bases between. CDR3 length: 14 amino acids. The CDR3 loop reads CASSPQGAADGYTF. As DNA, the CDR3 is TGTGCCAGCTCACCACAAGGGGCGGCAGATGGCTACACCTTC.

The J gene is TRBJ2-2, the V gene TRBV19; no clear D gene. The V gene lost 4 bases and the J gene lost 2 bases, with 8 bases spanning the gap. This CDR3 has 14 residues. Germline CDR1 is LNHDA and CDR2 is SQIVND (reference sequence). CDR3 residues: CASSTVVNTGELFF. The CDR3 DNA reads TGTGCCAGTAGTACGGTGGTAAACACCGGGGAGCTGTTTTTT.